This T cell receptor (beta chain) was sequenced in a study of cytomegalovirus exposure and HLA in healthy donors. Both 60 Vbeta primers and 13 Jbeta primers went into the PCR. Sequencing used immunoSEQ multiplex PCR; TCRdb keeps in-frame clones, though not all of them. The sample includes around 140,000 clones, roughly 9% seen only once; the top ten take roughly 7%. The sequence was obtained from a middle-aged woman in good health and CMV-seropositive. The specimen was PBMCs.

The CDR3 DNA follows: TGTGCCAGCAGTTACTCCCATGGCCCCTACGAGCAGTACTTC. It encodes CASSYSHGPYEQYF. The chain employs TRBV6-5 and TRBJ2-7; D not certain. Per the germline V gene, CDR1 is MNHEY and CDR2 is SVGAGI. Deletions cut 0 bases from V and 2 bases from J, with 8 bases between. The CDR3 length is 14 residues.